A single sample gave rise to the 25 T cell receptor beta chains below, sequenced in a study of beta chain features in type 1 diabetes. Expressed TCRB transcripts got sequenced, as all isolated RNA was reverse transcribed. Assay: immunoSEQ multiplex PCR; the TCRdb copy retains only in-frame clones and omits some. The sample consists of approximately 200,000 clones, 9.6% of them appearing once. The sample consisted of naive CD4+ T cells from blood. The origin of the receptors is a woman aged 18-29 years in good health.

This clone showed up just a few times. The genes are TRBV6-6 and TRBJ1-2, with 8 bases aligning to TRBD1. Trimming at V came to 2 bases and at J to 0 bases, leaving 5 bases not matched to a gene. Germline V gene lookup returns CDR1 MNHNY and CDR2 SVGAGI (reference sequence). The CDR3 has 16 amino acids. The CDR3 bases are TGTGCCAGCAGTTACCCCAGGGGGCTAGCTAACTATGGCTACACCTTC. Protein: CASSYPRGLANYGYTF.

The J gene is TRBJ2-6, the V gene TRBV7-9; tentative D call: TRBD1 (6 bases). Trimming took off 7 bases at V and 0 bases at J, with 19 bases between the two ends. The germline V gene encodes CDR1 SEHNR and CDR2 FQNEAQ (reference sequence). CDR3 size: 18 residues. CDR3: CASTIHRDSYSGANVLTF. DNA of the CDR3: TGTGCCAGCACCATCCACAGGGATTCCTACTCTGGGGCCAACGTCCTGACTTTC.

The chain joins TRBV27 to TRBJ1-1; 7 nucleotides align to TRBD1. This CDR3 spans 15 amino acids. V shed 3 bases, J shed 3 bases, and the junction held 7 bases outside the gene matches. Germline CDR1 reads MNHEY; CDR2 reads SMNVEV (reference sequence). The CDR3 bases are TGTGCCAGCAGTTTTGCCCGGGACAGAGACACTGAAGCTTTCTTT. Translation: CASSFARDRDTEAFF.

This clone was counted only a few times. V and J are TRBV6-1 and TRBJ1-6; 9 nucleotides agree with TRBD1. The CDR3 has 15 residues. The germline CDR1 and CDR2 sequences are MNHNS and SASEGT. Trimming cost V 4 bases and J 10 bases; bases outside gene matches: 8. CDR3 nucleotides: TGTGCCAGCAGTGCGGTGGGACAGGGCCAGTCACCCCTCCACTTT. Translating gives CASSAVGQGQSPLHF.

This clone turned up a few times. V usage is TRBV18 and J usage is TRBJ2-7; D remains ambiguous. The CDR3 has 14 residues. Germline CDR1 reads KGHSH; CDR2 reads LQKENI. Trimming cost V 0 bases and J 4 bases, with 10 bases left between them. CDR3 coding DNA: TGTGCCAGCTCACCACCCGCCCCCGGTTACGAGCAGTACTTC. Protein product: CASSPPAPGYEQYF.

This chain connects TRBV18 to TRBJ2-5, with a weak D call TRBD1 (6 bases). V shed 4 bases and J shed 0 bases, with 6 bases lying between them. The CDR3 runs to 13 residues. Germline CDR1 is KGHSH and CDR2 is LQKENI. The CDR3 region is CASSRDNQETQYF. The CDR3 DNA sequence: TGTGCCAGCTCACGGGACAACCAAGAGACCCAGTACTTC.

With respect to this clone: Other DNA sequences in the sample encode the same CDR3. The chain joins TRBV2 to TRBJ1-2; D is unclear. Trimming cost V 4 bases and J 2 bases, with 5 bases left between them. CDR3 length: 12 residues. Germline V gene sequence: CDR1 SNHLY, CDR2 FYNNEI. In nucleotides, the CDR3 is TGTGCCAGCAGTGGGCAGAACTATGGCTACACCTTC. Translation: CASSGQNYGYTF.

This clone was observed a few times. This sequence joins TRBV19 and TRBJ1-1, with a weak D call TRBD1 (5 bases). The CDR3 totals 14 residues. From germline, CDR1 is LNHDA and CDR2 SQIVND (reference sequence). V lost 10 bases, J lost 0 bases, and 15 bases lay in between. This CDR3 reads CATTNKDMNTEAFF. The CDR3 nucleotides read TGTGCCACTACAAACAAGGACATGAACACTGAAGCTTTCTTT. The full variable domain, in which reference TRBV19 and TRBJ1-1 provide the parts outside the CDR3, is DGGITQSPKYLFRKEGQNVTLSCEQNLNHDAMYWYRQDPGQGLRLIYYSQIVNDFQKGDIAEGYSVSREKKESFPLTVTSAQKNPTAFYLCATTNKDMNTEAFFGQGTRLTVV.

This clone was picked up a small number of times. This sequence joins TRBV18 and TRBJ2-2; 7 bases fit TRBD2. V trimming: 4 bases; J trimming: 4 bases; junction bases outside the gene matches: 9. The CDR3 covers 16 residues. Germline lookup yields CDR1 KGHSH and CDR2 LQKENI. CDR3 sequence: CASSLQSGDGTGELFF. The CDR3 DNA reads TGTGCCAGCTCACTCCAGAGCGGGGACGGCACCGGGGAGCTGTTTTTT.

This clone came up a few times. This chain joins TRBV29-1 and TRBJ2-5, with 8 bases aligning to TRBD1. Germline values: CDR1 SQVTM, CDR2 ANQGSEA. The ends lost 7 bases at V and 5 bases at J; junction bases unmatched: 9. The CDR3 sequence is 13 residues long. The CDR3 DNA reads as TGCAGCGATCCCAGGGGGCGGAGGGAGACCCAGTACTTC. Translated: CSDPRGRRETQYF.

This clone was counted a few times. The V gene is TRBV7-8, the J gene TRBJ1-6, with D possibly TRBD1 on 6 matching bases. CDR1 and CDR2 (germline): SGHVS, FQNEAQ. This CDR3 spans 16 amino acids. Trimming took 5 bases from V and 8 from J, leaving 19 bases between them. For the CDR3, the DNA is TGTGCCAGCAGCCCGAGGGTGGACAGCCAATATTCACCCCTCCACTTT. Protein product: CASSPRVDSQYSPLHF.

This clone was detected ten times or more. The chain uses TRBV18 and TRBJ1-1, with D unclear. Germline CDR1 reads KGHSH; CDR2 reads LQKENI. V was trimmed by 3 bases and J by 1 base, leaving 6 bases between them. The CDR3 runs 13 residues. CDR3 in DNA: TGTGCCAGCTCACCCTCTCCGAACACTGAAGCTTTCTTT. Amino acids: CASSPSPNTEAFF.

Here the CDR3 DNA reads TGTGCCAGCAGCTTCGGTGACAGACCCAATCAGCCCCAGCATTTT. Protein sequence: CASSFGDRPNQPQHF. The chain carries TRBV7-9 and TRBJ1-5, with a tentative D call TRBD1 (5 bases). Germline CDR1 SEHNR, CDR2 FQNEAQ (reference sequence). V was pared by 3 bases and J by 3 bases, with 12 bases between. The CDR3 covers 15 residues. Drawing the rest from reference TRBV7-9 and TRBJ1-5, the complete variable domain is DTGVSQNPRHKITKRGQNVTFRCDPISEHNRLYWYRQTLGQGPEFLTYFQNEAQLEKSRLLSDRFSAERPKGSFSTLEIQRTEQGDSAMYLCASSFGDRPNQPQHFGDGTRLSIL.

This clone was seen a handful of times. This chain uses TRBV6-1 with TRBJ2-5; D perhaps matches TRBD1 (8 bases). The germline V gene encodes CDR1 MNHNS and CDR2 SASEGT. V lost 5 bases to trimming and J lost 7 bases, with 14 bases between them. This CDR3 comprises 13 residues. Here the CDR3 reads CASSSTGEGTQYF. CDR3 DNA sequence: TGTGCCAGCAGTTCGACAGGGGAGGGGACCCAGTACTTC.

In its sample, this clone was seen a few times. The CDR3 loop reads CASSGAPNYGYTF. The CDR3 nucleotides are TGTGCCAGCTCAGGGGCGCCTAACTATGGCTACACCTTC. The gene calls are TRBV2 and TRBJ1-2; the D gene is possibly TRBD1 (6 bases). Germline CDR1 and CDR2: SNHLY and FYNNEI. The CDR3 covers 13 residues. Trimming removed 8 bases at V and 0 bases at J, with 10 bases between.

This clone was seen only a few times. The rearrangement uses TRBV6-6 and TRBJ1-6; no clear D gene. V was cut by 5 bases and J by 10 bases, with 12 bases left in between. Germline V gene sequence: CDR1 MNHNY, CDR2 SVGAGI (reference sequence). There are 13 residues in the CDR3. This CDR3 reads CASSLMRGSPLHF. The DNA for the CDR3 is TGTGCCAGCAGTCTGATGCGGGGATCACCCCTCCACTTT.

The chain links TRBV14 to TRBJ2-5, with TRBD1 matching 9 bases. The CDR3 totals 14 residues. V gave up 5 bases and J gave up 0 bases; unmatched junction bases: 1. Germline CDR1 is SGHDN and CDR2 is FVKESK. In nucleotides, the CDR3 is TGTGCCAGCAGCTGGACAGGGGACCAAGAGACCCAGTACTTC. This gives the protein CASSWTGDQETQYF.

CDR3 nucleotides: TGTGCCAGCAATGGACAGGGGGATAATTCACCCCTCCACTTT. Residues: CASNGQGDNSPLHF. The rearrangement uses TRBV6-6 and TRBJ1-6; TRBD1 aligns across 10 bases. Looked up from germline, CDR1 is MNHNY and CDR2 is SVGAGI (reference sequence). V shed 7 bases, J shed 5 bases, and the junction held 2 bases outside the gene matches. The CDR3 has 14 amino acids.

This clone was counted only a few times. The genes are TRBV6-5 and TRBJ2-7, with 7 positions matching TRBD1. This CDR3 spans 15 amino acids. V shed 5 bases and J 0 bases; nucleotides not matched to a gene: 7. In germline, CDR1 is MNHEY, CDR2 SVGAGI. CDR3 sequence (DNA): TGTGCCAGCAGTACCCGGACAGGAAGCTCCTACGAGCAGTACTTC. It translates to CASSTRTGSSYEQYF.

This chain joins TRBV10-3 and TRBJ2-5; tentative D call: TRBD1 (6 bases). In germline, CDR1 is ENHRY, CDR2 SYGVKD. The CDR3 totals 13 residues. Trimming took 5 bases from V and 2 from J, leaving 9 bases between them. The CDR3 DNA is TGTGCCATCAGTAACAGGGAACAAGAGACCCAGTACTTC. Amino acid sequence: CAISNREQETQYF.

This clone came up a few times. This chain uses TRBV29-1 with TRBJ1-2; a possible D gene is TRBD1 (6 bases). CDR3 length: 14 residues. Trimming took 3 bases from V and 5 from J, leaving 16 bases between them. CDR1 and CDR2 from the germline V gene are SQVTM and ANQGSEA. CDR3 residues: CSVESRGTPYGYTF. DNA for the CDR3: TGCAGCGTTGAGAGTAGAGGGACACCATATGGCTACACCTTC.

V is TRBV5-6 and J is TRBJ2-5; 7 nucleotides match TRBD2. The length of the CDR3 is 15 residues. The trim removed 4 bases at V and 7 bases at J, leaving 13 bases unmatched. Germline CDR1 reads SGHDT; CDR2 reads YYEEEE. The CDR3, as DNA: TGTGCCAGCAGCATAACCTGGACTAGTGTGGGGACCCAGTACTTC. This codes for CASSITWTSVGTQYF.

V is TRBV4-1 and J is TRBJ2-1; 12 bases fit TRBD2. There are 17 residues in the CDR3. Trimming removed 4 bases from V and 5 bases from J; junction bases left unmatched: 9. Germline V gene sequence: CDR1 MGHRA, CDR2 YSYEKL. The CDR3: CASSLLPTSGSDNEQFF. CDR3 coding DNA: TGCGCCAGCAGCCTACTTCCGACTAGCGGGAGTGACAATGAGCAGTTCTTC.

In its sample, this clone was seen many times. The chain combines TRBV7-9 with TRBJ2-1, with D possibly being TRBD2 (5 bases). This CDR3 is 14 amino acids long. Germline-derived CDR1 and CDR2 are SEHNR and FQNEAQ (reference sequence). Trimming stripped 5 bases from V and 5 bases from J, with 13 bases between. Here the CDR3 reads CASSQTSWHNEQFF. The CDR3 DNA reads as TGTGCCAGCAGCCAAACTAGTTGGCACAATGAGCAGTTCTTC.

This clone was detected only a few times. This chain links TRBV12-5 with TRBJ2-4; 10 bases line up with TRBD2. This CDR3 region has 18 residues. CDR1 is LGHNT, CDR2 FRNRAP, per germline. With V trimmed by 6 bases and J by 1 base, 12 bases remained unmatched. CDR3 in amino acids: CASGLTSGAPEAKNIQYF. CDR3 DNA sequence: TGTGCTAGTGGCCTAACTAGCGGGGCCCCGGAGGCCAAAAACATTCAGTACTTC. Full variable domain (outside the CDR3, taken from reference TRBV12-5 and TRBJ2-4): DARVTQTPRHKVTEMGQEVTMRCQPILGHNTVFWYRQTMMQGLELLAYFRNRAPLDDSGMPKDRFSAEMPDATLATLKIQPSEPRDSAVYFCASGLTSGAPEAKNIQYFGAGTRLSVL.